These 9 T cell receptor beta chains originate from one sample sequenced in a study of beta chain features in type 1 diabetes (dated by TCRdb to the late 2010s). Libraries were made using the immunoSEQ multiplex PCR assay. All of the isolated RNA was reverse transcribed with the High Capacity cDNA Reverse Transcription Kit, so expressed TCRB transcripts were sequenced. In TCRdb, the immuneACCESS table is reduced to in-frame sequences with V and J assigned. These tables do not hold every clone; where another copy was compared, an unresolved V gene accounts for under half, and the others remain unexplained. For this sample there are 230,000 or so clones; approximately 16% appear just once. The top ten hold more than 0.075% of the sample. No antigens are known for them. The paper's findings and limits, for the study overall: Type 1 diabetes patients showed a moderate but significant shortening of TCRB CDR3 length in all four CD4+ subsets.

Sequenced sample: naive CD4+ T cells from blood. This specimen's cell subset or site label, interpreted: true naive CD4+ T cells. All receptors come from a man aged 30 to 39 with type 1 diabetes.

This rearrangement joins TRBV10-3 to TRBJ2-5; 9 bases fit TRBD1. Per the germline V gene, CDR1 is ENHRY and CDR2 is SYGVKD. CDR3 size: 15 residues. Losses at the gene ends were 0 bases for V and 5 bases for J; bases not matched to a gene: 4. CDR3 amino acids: CAISESYRGLETQYF. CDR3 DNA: TGTGCCATCAGTGAGTCATACAGGGGGCTTGAGACCCAGTACTTC.

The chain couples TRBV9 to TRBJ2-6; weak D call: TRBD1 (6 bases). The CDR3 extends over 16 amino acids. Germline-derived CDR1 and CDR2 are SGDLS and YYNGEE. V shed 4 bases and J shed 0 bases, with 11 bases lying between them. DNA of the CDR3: TGTGCCAGCAGCACACAGGGCCTCTCTGGGGCCAACGTCCTGACTTTC. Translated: CASSTQGLSGANVLTF.

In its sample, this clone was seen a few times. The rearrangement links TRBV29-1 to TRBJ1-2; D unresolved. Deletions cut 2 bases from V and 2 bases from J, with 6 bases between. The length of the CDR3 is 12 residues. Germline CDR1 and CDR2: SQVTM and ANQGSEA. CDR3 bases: TGCAGCGTTGAACGCAGAAACTATGGCTACACCTTC. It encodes CSVERRNYGYTF.

CDR3 nucleotides: TGCAGCGCAGCCGGGACAGGGTACTACGAGCAGTACTTC. It encodes CSAAGTGYYEQYF. The chain combines TRBV29-1 with TRBJ2-7, with TRBD1 matching over 9 bases. CDR3 length: 13 amino acids. Trimming cost V 7 bases and J 3 bases; bases outside gene matches: 7. Germline V lookup: CDR1 SQVTM, CDR2 ANQGSEA.

The CDR3 sequence: CASSSDTGLAGITDTQYF. The CDR3, as DNA: TGTGCCAGCAGCTCCGATACTGGACTAGCGGGGATCACAGATACGCAGTATTTT. The genes are TRBV7-2 and TRBJ2-3, with 12 bases that match TRBD2. Germline V gives CDR1 SGHTA, CDR2 FQGNSA. Losses at the gene ends were 4 bases for V and 2 bases for J; bases not matched to a gene: 10. The length of the CDR3 is 18 residues.

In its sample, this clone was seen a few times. The CDR3 DNA is TGTGCCTGGAGTGCGACAGGGGAGCACGGGGAGCTGTTTTTT. Its translation: CAWSATGEHGELFF. V usage is TRBV30 and J usage is TRBJ2-2; 8 bases agree with TRBD1. The CDR3 covers 14 residues. Germline loops: CDR1 GTSNPN, CDR2 SVGIG (reference sequence). V shed 1 base and J 7 bases; nucleotides not matched to a gene: 5.

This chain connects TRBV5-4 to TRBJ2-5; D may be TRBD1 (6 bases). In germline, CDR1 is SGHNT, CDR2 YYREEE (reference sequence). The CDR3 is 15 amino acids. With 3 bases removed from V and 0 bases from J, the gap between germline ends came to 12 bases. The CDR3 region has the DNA TGTGCCAGCAGCTCAACCCGGGACAACCAAGAGACCCAGTACTTC. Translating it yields CASSSTRDNQETQYF.

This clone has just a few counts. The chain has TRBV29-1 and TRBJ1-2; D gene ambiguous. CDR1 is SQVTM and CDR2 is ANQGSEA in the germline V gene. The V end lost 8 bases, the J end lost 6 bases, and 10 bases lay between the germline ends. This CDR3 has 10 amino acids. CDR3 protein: CSTGTDGYTF. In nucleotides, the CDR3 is TGCAGCACGGGCACCGATGGCTACACCTTC.

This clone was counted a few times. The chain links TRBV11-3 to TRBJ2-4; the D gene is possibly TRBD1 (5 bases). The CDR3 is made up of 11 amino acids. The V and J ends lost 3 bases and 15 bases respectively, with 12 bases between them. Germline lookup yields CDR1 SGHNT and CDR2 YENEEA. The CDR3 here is CASSLGQGSYF. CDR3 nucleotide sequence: TGTGCCAGCAGCTTGGGGCAGGGATCGTACTTC.